The 5 T cell receptor beta chains listed next were all sequenced from one sample in a study of OX40 agonist ivuxolimab in advanced cancers. TCRdb's copy holds only in-frame clones and misses some; the assay was immunoSEQ multiplex PCR. The sample lists around 57,000 clones, approximately 90% occurring once. This specimen was CD4+ or CD8+ T cells sorted from blood, taken in a trial of the OX40 agonist ivuxolimab. All receptors come from an adult with an advanced solid tumor such as melanoma, head and neck, liver or kidney cancer.

V gene TRBV19 combines with J gene TRBJ1-3; a weak D match, TRBD1 (5 bases). Germline V gives CDR1 LNHDA, CDR2 SQIVND (reference sequence). Trimming took off 5 bases at V and 1 base at J, with 9 bases between the two ends. This CDR3 comprises 14 residues. CDR3 in amino acids: CASSFAGSGNTIYF. CDR3 coding DNA: TGTGCCAGTAGTTTCGCAGGGTCTGGAAACACCATATATTTT.

The chain recombines TRBV6-1 with TRBJ1-5; D is ambiguous. The CDR3 totals 16 residues. V dropped 1 base and J dropped 2 bases, with 12 bases sitting between them. The germline V gene encodes CDR1 MNHNS and CDR2 SASEGT. The CDR3 region has the DNA TGTGCCAGCAGTGAAGTAACTTTGGGTGGCAATCAGCCCCAGCATTTT. It translates to CASSEVTLGGNQPQHF.

The rearrangement links TRBV6-1 to TRBJ1-1; weak D call: TRBD1 (5 bases). Germline CDR1 reads MNHNS; CDR2 reads SASEGT. V lost 4 bases, J lost 1 base, and 13 bases lay in between. The CDR3 consists of 15 residues. The CDR3 bases are TGTGCCAGCAGTGGGAGCAGCACAGGGAACACTGAAGCTTTCTTT. Amino acids: CASSGSSTGNTEAFF.

The rearrangement uses TRBV28 and TRBJ2-1, with a possible D match to TRBD2 (6 bases). Trimming left V 6 bases short and J 5 bases short, with 20 bases between. CDR1 and CDR2 (germline): MDHEN, SYDVKM. The CDR3 runs to 16 residues. The CDR3 loop reads CASSLGGEVMHNEQFF. The CDR3 DNA is TGTGCCAGCAGCCTCGGTGGGGAGGTCATGCACAATGAGCAGTTCTTC. The full variable domain, with the rest looked up from reference TRBV28 and TRBJ2-1, is DVKVTQSSRYLVKRTGEKVFLECVQDMDHENMFWYRQDPGLGLRLIYFSYDVKMKEKGDIPEGYSVSREKKERFSLILESASTNQTSMYLCASSLGGEVMHNEQFFGPGTRLTVL.

This clone was picked up one time. The chain joins TRBV19 to TRBJ2-5; D might be TRBD1 (6 bases). This CDR3 is 15 amino acids long. Trimming cost V 5 bases and J 4 bases, with 17 bases left between them. CDR1 and CDR2 (germline): LNHDA, SQIVND (reference sequence). CDR3 in amino acids: CASSLRLTRGETQYF. DNA for the CDR3: TGTGCCAGTAGTCTCCGACTAACCAGGGGAGAGACCCAGTACTTC.